Below, 21 T cell receptor beta chains from the same sample are listed, as sequenced in a study of T cell responses to AZD1222 COVID-19 vaccine. Using immunoSEQ multiplex PCR, the repertoire was profiled, and TCRdb retains in-frame clones only, with some absent. In the table there are roughly 99,000 clones, about 92% of which are singletons. The specimen comprised peripheral blood, sampled 28 days after the second AZD1222 dose. Source of these receptors: an adult who received the AZD1222 COVID-19 vaccine.

This clone was recorded only once. The J gene is TRBJ1-1, the V gene TRBV6-6; possibly TRBD1 for D (6 bases). Germline V lookup: CDR1 MNHNY, CDR2 SVGAGI (reference sequence). The CDR3 extends over 15 amino acids. The CDR3 bases are TGTACCACGTTCTTAGGGGGGGCGAAGGGGACTGAAGCTTTCTTT. Amino acid sequence: CTTFLGGAKGTEAFF.

The chain uses TRBV7-8 and TRBJ1-2; maybe TRBD1 (6 bases). Looked up from germline, CDR1 is SGHVS and CDR2 is FQNEAQ. The CDR3 runs to 14 residues. Trimming stripped 5 bases from V and 2 bases from J, with 12 bases between. CDR3 sequence (DNA): TGTGCCAGCAGCCCTCGGACAGCAAACTATGGCTACACCTTC. As protein: CASSPRTANYGYTF.

In this sample, this clone turned up once. The chain couples TRBV7-9 to TRBJ2-5, with TRBD2 identical over 11 bases. J lost 4 bases, V lost 1 base, and 2 bases had no gene match. The CDR3 extends over 15 amino acids. CDR1 SEHNR and CDR2 FQNEAQ come from the germline V gene (reference sequence). In DNA form, the CDR3 reads TGTGCCAGCAGCTTAGGTAGCGGGAGGGGAGAGACCCAGTACTTC. This codes for CASSLGSGRGETQYF.

The rearrangement joins TRBV28 to TRBJ1-5; perhaps TRBD1 as D (5 bases). The CDR3 totals 17 residues. Germline loops: CDR1 MDHEN, CDR2 SYDVKM. Deletions cut 6 bases from V and 0 bases from J, with 18 bases between. The CDR3 reads CASRGGAVKYSNQPQHF. The CDR3 region has the DNA TGTGCCAGCAGGGGTGGGGCAGTCAAATATAGCAATCAGCCCCAGCATTTT.

This clone has just one count. The chain combines TRBV15 with TRBJ1-2, with TRBD1 as a possible D gene (5 bases). The CDR3 extends over 15 amino acids. Germline V CDR1 and CDR2: LNHNV, YYDKDF (reference sequence). V lost 0 bases, J lost 0 bases, and 8 bases lay in between. The CDR3 region has the DNA TGTGCCACCAGCAGAGAGGCAGGGCCTAACTATGGCTACACCTTC. It yields the protein CATSREAGPNYGYTF.

This rearrangement joins TRBV5-1 to TRBJ1-5, with no clear D. Per the germline V gene, CDR1 is SGHRS and CDR2 is YFSETQ. The CDR3 spans 14 residues. V was shortened by 0 bases and J by 6 bases, with 10 bases between the two germline ends. The CDR3 sequence: CASSLVPGSQPQHF. In nucleotides, the CDR3 is TGCGCCAGCAGCTTGGTACCAGGAAGTCAGCCCCAGCATTTT.

The chain couples TRBV2 to TRBJ1-1; D not resolved. CDR3 length: 12 residues. V was trimmed by 9 bases and J by 1 base, leaving 9 bases between them. Germline values: CDR1 SNHLY, CDR2 FYNNEI. CDR3 coding DNA: TGTGCCAGTTTCGACACGAACACTGAAGCTTTCTTT. It yields the protein CASFDTNTEAFF.

The chain links TRBV3-1 (or the pseudogene TRBV3-2) to TRBJ1-2; 9 nucleotides match TRBD1. Germline loops: CDR1 LGHDT, CDR2 YNNKEL (reference sequence). The CDR3 is made up of 13 amino acids. The trim removed 5 bases at V and 2 bases at J, leaving 0 bases unmatched. CDR3 protein: CASSDRGNYGYTF. For the CDR3, the DNA is TGTGCCAGCAGCGACAGGGGGAACTATGGCTACACCTTC.

The V gene is TRBV19, the J gene TRBJ1-5, with TRBD1 identical over 8 bases. Per the germline V gene, CDR1 is LNHDA and CDR2 is SQIVND (reference sequence). The V and J ends lost 0 bases and 7 bases, in that order; junction bases with no gene match: 11. This CDR3 has 17 amino acids. The CDR3 protein is CASSIDIGGQGRQPQHF. As DNA, the CDR3 is TGTGCCAGTAGTATAGACATTGGAGGACAGGGTAGACAGCCCCAGCATTTT.

V is TRBV19 and J is TRBJ1-1; D not resolved. In germline, CDR1 is LNHDA, CDR2 SQIVND (reference sequence). The CDR3 has 13 residues. V lost 3 bases to trimming and J lost 5 bases, with 10 bases between them. CDR3 protein: CASSIRRETEAFF. CDR3 nucleotides: TGTGCCAGTAGTATCAGACGAGAAACTGAAGCTTTCTTT. The full variable domain, its missing parts supplied by reference TRBV19 and TRBJ1-1, is DGGITQSPKYLFRKEGQNVTLSCEQNLNHDAMYWYRQDPGQGLRLIYYSQIVNDFQKGDIAEGYSVSREKKESFPLTVTSAQKNPTAFYLCASSIRRETEAFFGQGTRLTVV.

The chain joins TRBV6-1 to TRBJ2-7; D perhaps matches TRBD1 (6 bases). V was cut by 4 bases and J by 6 bases, with 22 bases left in between. In germline, CDR1 is MNHNS, CDR2 SASEGT. This CDR3 spans 16 amino acids. CDR3 loop: CASSAKVYREKVEQYF. The CDR3, as DNA: TGTGCCAGCAGTGCAAAGGTATACAGGGAAAAGGTCGAGCAGTACTTC.

The rearrangement links TRBV5-1 to TRBJ2-7; D remains ambiguous. The CDR3 is 12 residues long. Germline CDR1 and CDR2: SGHRS and YFSETQ. V was clipped by 3 bases and J by 5 bases, with 9 bases between them. The CDR3 sequence is CASSYLSDEQYF. As DNA, the CDR3 is TGCGCCAGCAGCTACCTATCCGACGAGCAGTACTTC.

The table lists this clone with a count of one. The chain employs TRBV7-2 and TRBJ2-5, with D maybe TRBD2 (5 bases). This CDR3 has 13 amino acids. V lost 6 bases and J 4 bases, leaving 12 bases between the germline ends. Germline CDR1 SGHTA, CDR2 FQGNSA. In DNA, the CDR3 is TGTGCCAGCAGATCCGGGGTACTAGAGACCCAGTACTTC. Its protein product is CASRSGVLETQYF.

The chain links TRBV7-2 to TRBJ1-1; TRBD1 matches at 8 bases. With 4 bases clipped from V and 11 bases from J, the junction kept 15 bases outside the gene matches. Germline V gene lookup returns CDR1 SGHTA and CDR2 FQGNSA. The CDR3 length is 15 residues. CDR3 sequence: CASSSQGGQVAGAFF. CDR3 DNA: TGTGCCAGCAGCTCTCAAGGGGGACAGGTGGCGGGGGCTTTCTTT.

CDR3 sequence reads: CASSSQGARYEQYF. The CDR3 DNA reads as TGTGCCAGCAGCTCACAGGGGGCGAGGTACGAGCAGTACTTC. The chain links TRBV13 to TRBJ2-7, with TRBD1 matching 9 bases. The CDR3 extends over 14 amino acids. V was clipped by 4 bases and J by 4 bases; unmatched bases: 5. Germline V gene lookup returns CDR1 PRHDT and CDR2 FYEKMQ (reference sequence).

The CDR3 reads CASSKGTEETQYF. The CDR3 nucleotides read TGTGCCAGCTCAAAAGGGACTGAAGAGACCCAGTACTTC. The J gene is TRBJ2-5, the V gene TRBV18, with a weak D call TRBD2 (6 bases). The CDR3 consists of 13 residues. The germline gives CDR1 KGHSH, CDR2 LQKENI. V gave up 5 bases and J gave up 3 bases, with 10 bases separating them.

This chain joins TRBV3-1 (or the pseudogene TRBV3-2) and TRBJ1-2, with D maybe TRBD1 (5 bases). Trimming shortened V by 4 bases and J by 4 bases, and 19 bases separated the two germline ends. The CDR3 totals 16 residues. The germline gives CDR1 LGHDT, CDR2 YNNKEL (reference sequence). In DNA form, the CDR3 reads TGTGCCAGCAGCCCTACCGTGGGGGGGGTTGCCTATGGCTACACCTTC. Its translation is CASSPTVGGVAYGYTF.

The chain joins TRBV5-1 to TRBJ2-7; 7 bases agree with TRBD1. The germline gives CDR1 SGHRS, CDR2 YFSETQ. CDR3 length: 14 residues. The V gene end was trimmed by 0 bases and the J gene end by 5 bases; junction bases not matched to a gene: 5. The CDR3 sequence: CASSLGQGSDEQYF. The CDR3 DNA reads TGCGCCAGCAGCTTGGGACAGGGAAGCGACGAGCAGTACTTC. Full variable domain (outside the CDR3, taken from reference TRBV5-1 and TRBJ2-7): KAGVTQTPRYLIKTRGQQVTLSCSPISGHRSVSWYQQTPGQGLQFLFEYFSETQRNKGNFPGRFSGRQFSNSRSEMNVSTLELGDSALYLCASSLGQGSDEQYFGPGTRLTVT.

The rearrangement joins TRBV5-1 to TRBJ2-3; 8 bases line up with TRBD2. The V gene's germline CDR1 is SGHRS and CDR2 YFSETQ. The CDR3 is 15 residues long. With 1 base clipped from V and 3 bases from J, the junction kept 4 bases outside the gene matches. CDR3 nucleotide sequence: TGCGCCAGCAGCTTGTCTGGGACTAGGACAGATACGCAGTATTTT. It translates to CASSLSGTRTDTQYF.

The J gene is TRBJ2-1, the V gene TRBV20-1; 7 bases align to TRBD2. Per the germline V gene, CDR1 is DFQATT and CDR2 is SNEGSKA (reference sequence). The CDR3 totals 15 residues. After removal of 3 bases from V and 5 bases from J, the junction contained 10 bases not matched to a gene. The CDR3 is CSASQAGVEHNEQFF. CDR3 nucleotide sequence: TGCAGTGCTAGTCAGGCGGGAGTAGAACACAATGAGCAGTTCTTC.

Notes on this clone: The sample holds other DNA sequences that translate to the same CDR3. This rearrangement joins TRBV6-1 to TRBJ1-5; 9 positions match TRBD1. The CDR3 is 14 amino acids. The junction had 2 bases not matched to a gene; V was cut back by 1 base and J by 7 bases. Looked up from germline, CDR1 is MNHNS and CDR2 is SASEGT. The CDR3 bases are TGTGCCAGCAGTGAAGGTACAGGGGGCCAGCCCCAGCATTTT. This encodes CASSEGTGGQPQHF.